One and the same sample provided the 9 T cell receptor beta chains below, sequenced in a study of cytomegalovirus exposure and HLA in healthy donors. Primers: 60 Vbeta forward and 13 Jbeta reverse. Only in-frame clones appear in the TCRdb table, and some are missing; sequencing was by immunoSEQ multiplex PCR. Of 100,000 to 150,000 clones detected, 70% to 80% appear once; the ten largest clones hold about 1.5%. Sequencing input: PBMCs. These receptors were collected from a female donor in good health and CMV-seronegative.

The chain combines TRBV5-4 with TRBJ2-3; 7 bases align to TRBD2. Trimming cost V 5 bases and J 2 bases; bases outside gene matches: 8. Per the germline V gene, CDR1 is SGHNT and CDR2 is YYREEE (reference sequence). This CDR3 is built from 15 residues. CDR3 protein: CASRLASVPTDTQYF. CDR3 nucleotides: TGTGCCAGCAGACTAGCGTCAGTCCCCACAGATACGCAGTATTTT.

V usage is TRBV5-4 and J usage is TRBJ2-7, with TRBD1 matching 7 bases. CDR1 is SGHNT and CDR2 is YYREEE in the germline V gene (reference sequence). The CDR3 is made up of 13 amino acids. V shed 4 bases and J 6 bases; nucleotides not matched to a gene: 7. In DNA form, the CDR3 reads TGTGCCAGCAGCGCCGGACAGGAACGCGAGCAGTACTTC. Translation gives CASSAGQEREQYF. The complete variable domain, with remaining parts taken from reference TRBV5-4 and TRBJ2-7, reads ETGVTQSPTHLIKTRGQQVTLRCSSQSGHNTVSWYQQALGQGPQFIFQYYREEENGRGNFPPRFSGLQFPNYSSELNVNALELDDSALYLCASSAGQEREQYFGPGTRLTVT.

This clone was recorded only once. V gene TRBV7-9 combines with J gene TRBJ1-2; no clear D gene. The V gene lost 1 base and the J gene lost 4 bases, with 7 bases spanning the gap. From germline, CDR1 is SEHNR and CDR2 FQNEAQ (reference sequence). The CDR3 contains 13 residues. The CDR3 DNA follows: TGTGCCAGCAGCTTAGTGCCAGGCTATGGCTACACCTTC. It specifies CASSLVPGYGYTF.

The chain is built from TRBV2 and TRBJ1-4; tentatively, D is TRBD1 (5 bases). With 2 bases removed from V and 8 bases from J, the gap between germline ends came to 15 bases. The CDR3 loop spans 15 amino acids. CDR1 SNHLY and CDR2 FYNNEI come from the germline V gene. CDR3 sequence (DNA): TGTGCCAGCAGTGAACTGACAGAAAAGGGGGAAAAACTGTTTTTT. Translated: CASSELTEKGEKLFF.

Details on this clone: One end of the junction is discordant with germline, which a read error may explain. The rearrangement joins TRBV6-4 to TRBJ1-1; 11 bases are shared with TRBD1. Germline V gene data show CDR1 as MRHNA and CDR2 as SNTAGT. The CDR3 runs 14 residues. CDR3 DNA sequence: TGTGCCAGCAGGGACTGGGACAGGGGGACTGAAGCTTTCTTT. It encodes CASRDWDRGTEAFF.

The V gene is TRBV7-8, the J gene TRBJ2-1; 7 bases map to TRBD2. This CDR3 contains 17 residues. Germline V gene lookup returns CDR1 SGHVS and CDR2 FQNEAQ. V dropped 5 bases and J dropped 0; count of bases not matched to a gene: 10. CDR3 nucleotide sequence: TGTGCCAGCAGCAAGGGCGGGAGAATTCTCTCCTACAATGAGCAGTTCTTC. Translated, it gives CASSKGGRILSYNEQFF.

A few counts support this clone. The V gene is TRBV7-8, the J gene TRBJ1-1; TRBD1 aligns across 8 bases. V trimming: 5 bases; J trimming: 4 bases; junction bases outside the gene matches: 6. The CDR3 has 14 amino acids. Germline V gene sequence: CDR1 SGHVS, CDR2 FQNEAQ. CDR3 DNA sequence: TGTGCCAGCAGCCGACCGGGACAGGCCACTGAAGCTTTCTTT. This gives the protein CASSRPGQATEAFF.

This clone was seen more than once but under ten times. V is TRBV5-4 and J is TRBJ2-3; a possible D gene is TRBD2 (5 bases). The CDR3 extends over 15 amino acids. CDR1 is SGHNT and CDR2 is YYREEE in the germline V gene (reference sequence). Trimming removed 1 base from V and 0 bases from J, with 9 bases in between. This chain's CDR3 is CASSLYSGSTDTQYF. The CDR3 nucleotides are TGTGCCAGCAGCTTGTACAGCGGTAGCACAGATACGCAGTATTTT. Combining the CDR3 with reference TRBV5-4 and TRBJ2-3 gives the whole variable domain ETGVTQSPTHLIKTRGQQVTLRCSSQSGHNTVSWYQQALGQGPQFIFQYYREEENGRGNFPPRFSGLQFPNYSSELNVNALELDDSALYLCASSLYSGSTDTQYFGPGTRLTVL.

This sequence joins TRBV14 and TRBJ2-7, with D hard to call. Germline lookup yields CDR1 SGHDN and CDR2 FVKESK. This CDR3 comprises 13 residues. Trimming took 1 base from V and 2 from J, leaving 6 bases between them. This CDR3 is CASSQVQAYEQYF. The CDR3 bases are TGTGCCAGCAGCCAAGTGCAGGCCTACGAGCAGTACTTC.